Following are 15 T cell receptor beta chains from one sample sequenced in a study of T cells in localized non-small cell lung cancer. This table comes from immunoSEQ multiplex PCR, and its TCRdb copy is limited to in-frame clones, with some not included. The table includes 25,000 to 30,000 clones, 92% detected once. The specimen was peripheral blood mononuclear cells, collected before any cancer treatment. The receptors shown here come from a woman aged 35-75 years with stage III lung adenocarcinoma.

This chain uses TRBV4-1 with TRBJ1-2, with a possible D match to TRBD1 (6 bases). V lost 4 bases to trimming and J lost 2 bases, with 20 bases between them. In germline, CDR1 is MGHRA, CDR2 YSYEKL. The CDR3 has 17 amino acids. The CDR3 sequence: CASSPPLQGTLNYGYTF. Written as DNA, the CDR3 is TGCGCCAGCAGCCCACCCCTGCAGGGGACCTTAAACTATGGCTACACCTTC.

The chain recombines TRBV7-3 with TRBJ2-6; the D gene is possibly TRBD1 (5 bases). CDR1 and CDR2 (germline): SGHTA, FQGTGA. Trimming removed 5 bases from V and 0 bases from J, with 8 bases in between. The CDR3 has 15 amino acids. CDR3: CASSPDTSGANVLTF. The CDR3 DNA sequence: TGTGCCAGCAGCCCGGACACCTCTGGGGCCAACGTCCTGACTTTC.

The CDR3 here is CASSRTGPHEQYF. The CDR3 DNA is TGTGCCAGCAGCAGAACAGGTCCCCACGAGCAGTACTTC. The chain carries TRBV7-9 and TRBJ2-7; D possibly corresponds to TRBD1 (5 bases). V lost 5 bases to trimming and J lost 5 bases, with 13 bases between them. This CDR3 has 13 residues. Germline assignment: CDR1 SEHNR and CDR2 FQNEAQ (reference sequence).

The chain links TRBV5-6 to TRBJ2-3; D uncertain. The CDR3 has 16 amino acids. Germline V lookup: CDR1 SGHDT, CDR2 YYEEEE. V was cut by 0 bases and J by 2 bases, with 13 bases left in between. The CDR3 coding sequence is TGTGCCAGCAGCTTGGCCGGGCGGCGGAACACAGATACGCAGTATTTT. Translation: CASSLAGRRNTDTQYF.

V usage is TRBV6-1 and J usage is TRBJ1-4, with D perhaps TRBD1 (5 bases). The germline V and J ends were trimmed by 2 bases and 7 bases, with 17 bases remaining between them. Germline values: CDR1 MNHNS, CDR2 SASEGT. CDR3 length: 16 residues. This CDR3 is CASSENGWGGSEKLFF. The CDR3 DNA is TGTGCCAGCAGTGAAAATGGTTGGGGGGGGAGTGAAAAACTGTTTTTT.

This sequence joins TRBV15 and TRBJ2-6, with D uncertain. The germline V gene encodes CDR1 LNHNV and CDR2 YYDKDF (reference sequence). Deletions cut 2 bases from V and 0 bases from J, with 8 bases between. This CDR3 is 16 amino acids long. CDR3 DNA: TGTGCCACCAGCAGAAACGAGCTCTCTGGGGCCAACGTCCTGACTTTC. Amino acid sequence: CATSRNELSGANVLTF.

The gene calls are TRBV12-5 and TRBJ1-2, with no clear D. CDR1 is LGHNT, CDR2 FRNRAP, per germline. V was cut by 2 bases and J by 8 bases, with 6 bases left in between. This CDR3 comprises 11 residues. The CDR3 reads CASGLNQGYTF. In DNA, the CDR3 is TGTGCTAGTGGTTTGAATCAGGGCTACACCTTC.

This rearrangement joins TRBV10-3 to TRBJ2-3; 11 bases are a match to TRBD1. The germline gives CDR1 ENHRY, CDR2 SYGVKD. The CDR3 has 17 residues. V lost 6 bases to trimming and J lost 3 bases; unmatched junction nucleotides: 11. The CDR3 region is CAIRTGRTGGFTDTQYF. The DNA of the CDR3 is TGTGCCATCAGGACTGGACGGACAGGGGGCTTTACAGATACGCAGTATTTT.

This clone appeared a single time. CDR3 region: CAINEPGNTIYF. CDR3 in DNA: TGTGCCATCAATGAACCTGGAAACACCATATATTTT. V and J are TRBV10-3 and TRBJ1-3; D is unresolved. V lost 7 bases and J 2 bases, leaving 6 bases between the germline ends. Germline V gene sequence: CDR1 ENHRY, CDR2 SYGVKD. The CDR3 runs 12 residues.

CDR3 loop: CASSSRGAVTDTQYF. The DNA of the CDR3 is TGTGCCAGCAGCTCGCGGGGGGCAGTCACAGATACGCAGTATTTT. This chain joins TRBV11-3 and TRBJ2-3; TRBD2 matches at 8 bases. CDR3 length equals 15 residues. V shed 4 bases and J 2 bases; nucleotides not matched to a gene: 5. Germline V gene sequence: CDR1 SGHNT, CDR2 YENEEA. Full variable domain (rest looked up from reference TRBV11-3 and TRBJ2-3): EAGVVQSPRYKIIEKKQPVAFWCNPISGHNTLYWYLQNLGQGPELLIRYENEEAVDDSQLPKDRFSAERLKGVDSTLKIQPAELGDSAVYLCASSSRGAVTDTQYFGPGTRLTVL.

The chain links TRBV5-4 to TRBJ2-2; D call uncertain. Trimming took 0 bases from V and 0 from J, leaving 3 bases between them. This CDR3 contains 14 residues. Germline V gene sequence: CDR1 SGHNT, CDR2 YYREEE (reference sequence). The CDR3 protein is CASSLAANTGELFF. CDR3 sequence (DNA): TGTGCCAGCAGCTTGGCAGCGAACACCGGGGAGCTGTTTTTT.

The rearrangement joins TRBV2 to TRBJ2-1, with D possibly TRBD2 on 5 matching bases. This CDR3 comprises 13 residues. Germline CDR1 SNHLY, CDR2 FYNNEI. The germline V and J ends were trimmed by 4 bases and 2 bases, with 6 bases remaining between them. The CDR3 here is CASSAGTYNEQFF. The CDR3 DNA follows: TGTGCCAGCAGTGCGGGAACCTACAATGAGCAGTTCTTC.

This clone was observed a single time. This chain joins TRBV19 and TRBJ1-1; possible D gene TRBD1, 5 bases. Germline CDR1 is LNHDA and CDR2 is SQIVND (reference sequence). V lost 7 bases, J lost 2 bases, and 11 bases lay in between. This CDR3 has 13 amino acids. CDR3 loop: CASKHRINTEAFF. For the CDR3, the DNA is TGTGCCAGTAAGCACAGGATTAACACTGAAGCTTTCTTT.

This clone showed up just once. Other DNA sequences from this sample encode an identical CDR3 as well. CDR3: CASSISSGRPGEQYF. DNA for the CDR3: TGTGCCAGTAGTATATCTAGCGGGAGGCCCGGCGAGCAGTACTTC. The chain couples TRBV19 to TRBJ2-7; 11 nucleotides align to TRBD2. CDR3 length: 15 residues. The germline gives CDR1 LNHDA, CDR2 SQIVND (reference sequence). After removal of 2 bases from V and 6 bases from J, the junction contained 6 bases not matched to a gene.

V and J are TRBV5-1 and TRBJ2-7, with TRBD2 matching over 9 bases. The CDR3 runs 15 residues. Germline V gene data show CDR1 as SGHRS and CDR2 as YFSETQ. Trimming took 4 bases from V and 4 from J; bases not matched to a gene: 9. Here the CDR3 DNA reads TGCGCCAGCAGCCCCGGGGGGAGCGGGAGGTACGAGCAGTACTTC. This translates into CASSPGGSGRYEQYF.